This T cell receptor (beta chain) was profiled in a study of control samples from healthy donors and cancer patients. TCRdb's copy holds only in-frame clones and misses some; the assay was immunoSEQ multiplex PCR. The data contain hundreds of thousands of clones, about four fifths of them singletons. This CDR3 has 14 residues. The germline CDR1 and CDR2 sequences are SGHRS and YFSETQ. V lost 2 bases to trimming and J lost 5 bases; unmatched junction nucleotides: 4. The clonotype comes from a woman in her sixties or seventies with lung cancer. The chain joins TRBV5-1 to TRBJ2-1, with TRBD1 matching 7 bases. The sequenced material came from PBMCs. The CDR3 region has the DNA TGCGCCAGCAGCTTCGACAGGGTCCACAATGAGCAGTTCTTC. This encodes CASSFDRVHNEQFF.